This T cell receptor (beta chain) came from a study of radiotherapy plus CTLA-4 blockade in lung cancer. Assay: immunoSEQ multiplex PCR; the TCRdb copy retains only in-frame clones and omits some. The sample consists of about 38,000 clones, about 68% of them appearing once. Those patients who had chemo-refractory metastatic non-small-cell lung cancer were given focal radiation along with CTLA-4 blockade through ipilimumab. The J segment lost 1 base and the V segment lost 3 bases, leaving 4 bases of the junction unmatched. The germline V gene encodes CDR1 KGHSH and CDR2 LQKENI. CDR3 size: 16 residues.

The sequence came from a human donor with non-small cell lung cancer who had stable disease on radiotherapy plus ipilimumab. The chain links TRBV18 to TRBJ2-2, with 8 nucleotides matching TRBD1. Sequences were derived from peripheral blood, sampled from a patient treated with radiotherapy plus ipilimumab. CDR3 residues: CASSPLGQVNTGELFF. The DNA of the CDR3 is TGTGCCAGCTCACCGCTGGGACAGGTGAACACCGGGGAGCTGTTTTTT.